This T cell receptor beta chain was profiled in a study of T cells after yellow fever vaccination. The table lists this clonotype with many counts. They built TCR cDNA with 5'RACE template switching, a step that put in a universal primer site and UMIs. TCRdb reprocessed the 5' RACE reads via MiXCR and lists one record per CDR3 protein. In the table there are 150,000 to 200,000 distinct CDR3 sequences, 6.2% of which are singletons. The sequencing used CD4+ T cells sorted from PBMCs, collected on the day of the first yellow fever vaccination. This clonotype was obtained from a man aged 18 to 30 who received the YFV17D yellow fever vaccine.

CDR3 loop: CATGQGTDTQYF. The CDR3 nucleotides are TGTGCCACGGGACAGGGCACAGATACGCAGTATTTT. V gene TRBV5-4 combines with J gene TRBJ2-3; TRBD1 matches 8 bases. Germline CDR1 is SGHNT and CDR2 is YYREEE (reference sequence). With V trimmed by 9 bases and J by 1 base, 1 base remained unmatched. This CDR3 has 12 residues.